Sequencing of this T cell receptor beta chain was carried out in a study of T cell repertoires in cytomegalovirus infection. Study details: Public TCR beta signatures were indicative of both CMV infection and a matching HLA type.

A single record per CDR3 protein comes from TCRdb applying MiXCR to the reads. The sample comprises around 310,000 distinct CDR3 sequences, about a sixth of which are singletons, and around 11% rests with the top ten. Findings and limits, study-wide: Public TCR beta family frequency separated CMV-and-HLA carriers, including in an independent cohort.

This CDR3 is built from 14 residues. After removal of 2 bases from V and 5 bases from J, the junction contained 1 base not matched to a gene. CDR1 and CDR2 (germline): LNHNV, YYDKDF (reference sequence). Notes on this clonotype: Its antigen is as yet unknown.

The sequence was collected from a human donor in good health (CMV status not recorded). Some clones in this sample may be carry-over from other donors' samples. Sequencing was performed on PBMCs. V and J are TRBV15 and TRBJ2-2; 8 bases align to TRBD2. Here the CDR3 DNA reads TGTGCCACCAGCAGAACTAGCGGTACCGGGGAGCTGTTTTTT. Translating gives CATSRTSGTGELFF.